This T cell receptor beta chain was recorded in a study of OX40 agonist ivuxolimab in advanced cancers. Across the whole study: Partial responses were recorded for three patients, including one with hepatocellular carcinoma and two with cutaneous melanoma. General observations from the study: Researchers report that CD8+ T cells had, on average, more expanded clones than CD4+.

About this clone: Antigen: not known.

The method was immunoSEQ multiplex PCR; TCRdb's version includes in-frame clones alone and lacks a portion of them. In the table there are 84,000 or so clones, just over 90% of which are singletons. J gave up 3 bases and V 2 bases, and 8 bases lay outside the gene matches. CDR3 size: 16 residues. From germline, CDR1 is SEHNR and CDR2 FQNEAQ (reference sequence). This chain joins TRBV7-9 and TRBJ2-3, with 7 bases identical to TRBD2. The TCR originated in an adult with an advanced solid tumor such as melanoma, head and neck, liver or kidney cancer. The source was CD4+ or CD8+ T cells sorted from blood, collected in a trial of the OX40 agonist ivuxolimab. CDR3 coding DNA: TGTGCCAGCAGCTTACTAGCGGTGGGGGGGACAGATACGCAGTATTTT. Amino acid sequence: CASSLLAVGGTDTQYF.